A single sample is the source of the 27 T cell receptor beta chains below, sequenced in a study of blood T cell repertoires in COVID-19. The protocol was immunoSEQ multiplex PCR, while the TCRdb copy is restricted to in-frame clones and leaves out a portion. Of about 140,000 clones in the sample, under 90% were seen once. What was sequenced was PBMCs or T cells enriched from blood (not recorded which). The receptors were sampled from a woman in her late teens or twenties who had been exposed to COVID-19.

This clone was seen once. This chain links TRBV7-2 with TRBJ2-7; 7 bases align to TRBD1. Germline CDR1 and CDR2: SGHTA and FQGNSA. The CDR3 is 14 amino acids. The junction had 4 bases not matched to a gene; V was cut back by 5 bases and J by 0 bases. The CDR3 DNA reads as TGTGCCAGCAGCACCGGGACAGCCTCCTACGAGCAGTACTTC. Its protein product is CASSTGTASYEQYF.

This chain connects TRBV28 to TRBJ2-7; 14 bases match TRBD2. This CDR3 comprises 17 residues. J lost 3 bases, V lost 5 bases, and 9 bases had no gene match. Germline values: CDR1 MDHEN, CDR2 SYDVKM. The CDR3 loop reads CASSTGTSGSLDYEQYF. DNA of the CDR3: TGTGCCAGCAGTACTGGGACTAGCGGGAGCTTGGACTACGAGCAGTACTTC.

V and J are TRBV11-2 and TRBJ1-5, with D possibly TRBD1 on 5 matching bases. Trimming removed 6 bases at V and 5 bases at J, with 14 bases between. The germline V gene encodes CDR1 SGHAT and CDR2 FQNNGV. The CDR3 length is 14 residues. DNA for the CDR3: TGTGCCAGCAGTGCCCTAGGGGAGGATCAGCCCCAGCATTTT. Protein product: CASSALGEDQPQHF.

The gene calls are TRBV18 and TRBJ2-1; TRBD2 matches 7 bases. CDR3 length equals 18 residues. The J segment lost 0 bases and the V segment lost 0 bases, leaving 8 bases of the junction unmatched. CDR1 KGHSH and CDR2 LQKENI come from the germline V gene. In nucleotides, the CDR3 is TGTGCCAGCTCACCACCCCGCGGGAGCCATACCTCCTACAATGAGCAGTTCTTC. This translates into CASSPPRGSHTSYNEQFF. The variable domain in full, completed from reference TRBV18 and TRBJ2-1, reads NAGVMQNPRHLVRRRGQEARLRCSPMKGHSHVYWYRQLPEEGLKFMVYLQKENIIDESGMPKERFSAEFPKEGPSILRIQQVVRGDSAAYFCASSPPRGSHTSYNEQFFGPGTRLTVL.

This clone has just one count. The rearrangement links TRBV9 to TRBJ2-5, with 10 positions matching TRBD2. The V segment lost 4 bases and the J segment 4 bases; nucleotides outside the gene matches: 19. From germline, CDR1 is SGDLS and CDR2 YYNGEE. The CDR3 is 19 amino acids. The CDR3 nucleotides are TGTGCCAGCAGCCTCACCTGGGCTAGCGGGAGTACTTTGCGAGAGACCCAGTACTTC. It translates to CASSLTWASGSTLRETQYF. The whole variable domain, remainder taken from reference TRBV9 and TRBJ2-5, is DSGVTQTPKHLITATGQRVTLRCSPRSGDLSVYWYQQSLDQGLQFLIQYYNGEERAKGNILERFSAQQFPDLHSELNLSSLELGDSALYFCASSLTWASGSTLRETQYFGPGTRLLVL.

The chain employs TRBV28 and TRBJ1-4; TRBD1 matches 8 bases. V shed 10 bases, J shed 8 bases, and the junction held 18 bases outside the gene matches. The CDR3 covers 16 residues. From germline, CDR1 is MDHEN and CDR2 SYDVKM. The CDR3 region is CATTGVTGTGAEKLFF. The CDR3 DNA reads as TGTGCCACGACGGGCGTAACCGGGACAGGAGCAGAAAAACTGTTTTTT.

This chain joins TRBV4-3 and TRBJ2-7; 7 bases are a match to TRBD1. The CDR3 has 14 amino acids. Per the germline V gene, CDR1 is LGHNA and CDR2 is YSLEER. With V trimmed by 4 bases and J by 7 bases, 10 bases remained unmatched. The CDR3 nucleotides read TGCGCCAGCAGCCCCCGACAGGGATCAGGGGAGCAGTACTTC. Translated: CASSPRQGSGEQYF.

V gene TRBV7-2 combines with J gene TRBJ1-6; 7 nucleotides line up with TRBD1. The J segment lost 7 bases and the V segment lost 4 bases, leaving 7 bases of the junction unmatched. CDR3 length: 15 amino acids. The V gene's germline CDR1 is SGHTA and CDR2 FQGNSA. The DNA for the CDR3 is TGTGCCAGCAGCTCTCCGACAGGGTGGAATTCACCCCTCCACTTT. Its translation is CASSSPTGWNSPLHF. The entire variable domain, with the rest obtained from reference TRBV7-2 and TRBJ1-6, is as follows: GAGVSQSPSNKVTEKGKDVELRCDPISGHTALYWYRQSLGQGLEFLIYFQGNSAPDKSGLPSDRFSAERTGGSVSTLTIQRTQQEDSAVYLCASSSPTGWNSPLHFGNGTRLTVT.

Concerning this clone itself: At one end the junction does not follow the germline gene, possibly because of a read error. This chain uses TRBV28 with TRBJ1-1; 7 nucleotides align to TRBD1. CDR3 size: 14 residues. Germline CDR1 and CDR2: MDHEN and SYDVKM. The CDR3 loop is CTSRPGQMNTEAFF. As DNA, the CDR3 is TGTACCAGCAGGCCGGGACAGATGAACACTGAAGCTTTCTTT.

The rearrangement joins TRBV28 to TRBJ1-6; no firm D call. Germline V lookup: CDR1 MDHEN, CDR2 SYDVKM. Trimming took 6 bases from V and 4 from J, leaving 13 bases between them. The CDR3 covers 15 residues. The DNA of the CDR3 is TGTGCCAGCAGCCAAACCCGGTCATATAATTCACCCCTCCACTTT. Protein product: CASSQTRSYNSPLHF.

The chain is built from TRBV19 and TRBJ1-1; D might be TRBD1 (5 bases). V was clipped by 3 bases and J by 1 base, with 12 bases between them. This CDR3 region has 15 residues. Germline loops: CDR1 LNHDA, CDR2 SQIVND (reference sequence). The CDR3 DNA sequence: TGTGCCAGTAGTATTATACAGGAAAGGAACACTGAAGCTTTCTTT. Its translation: CASSIIQERNTEAFF.

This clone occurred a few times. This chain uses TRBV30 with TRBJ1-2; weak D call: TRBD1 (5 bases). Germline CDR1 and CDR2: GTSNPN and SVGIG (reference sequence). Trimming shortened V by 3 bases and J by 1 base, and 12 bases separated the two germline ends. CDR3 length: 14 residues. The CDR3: CAWRRDGYNYGYTF. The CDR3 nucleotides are TGTGCCTGGAGGCGGGACGGCTATAACTATGGCTACACCTTC.

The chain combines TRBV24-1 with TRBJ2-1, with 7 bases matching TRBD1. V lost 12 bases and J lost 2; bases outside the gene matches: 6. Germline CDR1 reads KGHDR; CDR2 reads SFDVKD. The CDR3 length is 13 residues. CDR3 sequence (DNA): TGTGCCGTGCAGGGGGAACCCTACAATGAGCAGTTCTTC. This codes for CAVQGEPYNEQFF.

The CDR3 bases are TGTGCCAGCAGTTTGGGTAGCGGGGGCACCTACGAGCAGTACTTC. Its translation: CASSLGSGGTYEQYF. The chain employs TRBV28 and TRBJ2-7; 9 nucleotides match TRBD2. This CDR3 is 15 amino acids long. CDR1 is MDHEN and CDR2 is SYDVKM in the germline V gene. V shed 3 bases, J shed 2 bases, and the junction held 5 bases outside the gene matches.

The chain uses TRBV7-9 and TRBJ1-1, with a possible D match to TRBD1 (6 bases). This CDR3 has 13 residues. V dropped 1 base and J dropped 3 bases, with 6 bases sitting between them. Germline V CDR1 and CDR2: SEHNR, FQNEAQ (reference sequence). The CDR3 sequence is CASSLEGDTEAFF. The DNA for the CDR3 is TGTGCCAGCAGCTTAGAGGGGGACACTGAAGCTTTCTTT.

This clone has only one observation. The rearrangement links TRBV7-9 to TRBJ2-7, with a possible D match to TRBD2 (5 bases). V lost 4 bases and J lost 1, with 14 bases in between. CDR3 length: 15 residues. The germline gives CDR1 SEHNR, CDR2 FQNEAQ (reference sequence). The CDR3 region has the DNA TGTGCCAGCAGCTCTTACGGGAAGACATCCTACGAGCAGTACTTC. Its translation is CASSSYGKTSYEQYF.

CDR3 loop: CAWSVQGKNIQYF. The CDR3 DNA reads as TGTGCCTGGAGTGTACAGGGGAAAAACATTCAGTACTTC. This rearrangement joins TRBV30 to TRBJ2-4; 7 bases match TRBD1. The CDR3 loop spans 13 amino acids. Germline values: CDR1 GTSNPN, CDR2 SVGIG (reference sequence). V lost 0 bases to trimming and J lost 4 bases; unmatched junction nucleotides: 0.

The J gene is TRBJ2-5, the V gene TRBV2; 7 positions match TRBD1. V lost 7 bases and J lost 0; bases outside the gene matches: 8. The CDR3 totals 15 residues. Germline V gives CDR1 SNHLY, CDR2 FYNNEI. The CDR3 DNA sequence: TGTGCCAGCACCAAAGACAGGGTGTACCAAGAGACCCAGTACTTC. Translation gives CASTKDRVYQETQYF.

CDR3 coding DNA: TGTGCCAGCAGTGACGCCTTAGCGGGAGCCTCATTGGGGTCCGCGCAGTTCTTC. Translation: CASSDALAGASLGSAQFF. The chain combines TRBV27 with TRBJ2-1, with 9 bases lining up with TRBD2. Germline assignment: CDR1 MNHEY and CDR2 SMNVEV (reference sequence). The CDR3 sequence is 18 residues long. With 5 bases clipped from V and 12 bases from J, the junction kept 23 bases outside the gene matches.

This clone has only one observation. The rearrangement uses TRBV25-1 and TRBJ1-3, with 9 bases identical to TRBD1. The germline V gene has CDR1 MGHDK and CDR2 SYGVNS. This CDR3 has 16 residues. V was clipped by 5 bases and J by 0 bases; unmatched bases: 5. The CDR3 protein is CASSNRGPSSGNTIYF. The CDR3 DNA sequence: TGTGCCAGCAGTAACAGGGGGCCAAGCTCTGGAAACACCATATATTTT.

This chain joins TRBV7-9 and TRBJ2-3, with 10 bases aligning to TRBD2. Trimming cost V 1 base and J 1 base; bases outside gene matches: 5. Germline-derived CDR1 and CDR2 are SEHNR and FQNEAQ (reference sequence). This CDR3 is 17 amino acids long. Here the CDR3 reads CASSLGAGGPRTDTQYF. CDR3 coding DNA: TGTGCCAGCAGCTTAGGAGCGGGAGGGCCCCGCACAGATACGCAGTATTTT.

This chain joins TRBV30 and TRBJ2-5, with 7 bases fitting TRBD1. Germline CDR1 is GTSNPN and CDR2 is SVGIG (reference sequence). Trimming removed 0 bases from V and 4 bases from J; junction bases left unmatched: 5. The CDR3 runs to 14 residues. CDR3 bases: TGTGCCTGGAGTGTAGTAGGGGGCACAGAGACCCAGTACTTC. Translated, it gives CAWSVVGGTETQYF.

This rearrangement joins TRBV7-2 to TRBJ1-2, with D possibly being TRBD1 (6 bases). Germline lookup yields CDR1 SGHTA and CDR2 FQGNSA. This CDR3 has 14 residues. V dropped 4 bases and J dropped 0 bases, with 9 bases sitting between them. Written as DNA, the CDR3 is TGTGCCAGCAGCTCTCAGGGGCCTAACTATGGCTACACCTTC. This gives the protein CASSSQGPNYGYTF.

Here the CDR3 DNA reads TGTGCCAGCAGCGTTAGGGACACGGACTACGAGCAGTACTTC. Protein: CASSVRDTDYEQYF. The rearrangement links TRBV9 to TRBJ2-7, with D perhaps matching TRBD1 (6 bases). From germline, CDR1 is SGDLS and CDR2 YYNGEE. V shed 2 bases and J shed 3 bases, with 12 bases lying between them. This CDR3 region has 14 residues. The full variable domain, in which reference TRBV9 and TRBJ2-7 provide the parts outside the CDR3, is DSGVTQTPKHLITATGQRVTLRCSPRSGDLSVYWYQQSLDQGLQFLIQYYNGEERAKGNILERFSAQQFPDLHSELNLSSLELGDSALYFCASSVRDTDYEQYFGPGTRLTVT.

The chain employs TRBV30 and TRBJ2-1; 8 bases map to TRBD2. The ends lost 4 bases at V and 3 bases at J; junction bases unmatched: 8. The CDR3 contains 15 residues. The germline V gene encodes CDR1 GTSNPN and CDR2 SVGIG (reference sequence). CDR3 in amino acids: CAWMSGREDYNEQFF. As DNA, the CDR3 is TGTGCCTGGATGTCGGGGCGGGAGGACTACAATGAGCAGTTCTTC.

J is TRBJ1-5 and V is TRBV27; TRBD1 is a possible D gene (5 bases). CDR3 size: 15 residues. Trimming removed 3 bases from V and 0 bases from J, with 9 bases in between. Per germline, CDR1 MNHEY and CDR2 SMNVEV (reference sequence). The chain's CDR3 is CASSFRGYSNQPQHF. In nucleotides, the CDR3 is TGTGCCAGCAGTTTCCGGGGGTATAGCAATCAGCCCCAGCATTTT.

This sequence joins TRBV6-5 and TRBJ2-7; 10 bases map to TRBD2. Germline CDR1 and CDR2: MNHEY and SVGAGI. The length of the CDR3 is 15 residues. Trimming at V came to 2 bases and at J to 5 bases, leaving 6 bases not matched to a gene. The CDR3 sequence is CASSYRAGTSDEQYF. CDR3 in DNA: TGTGCCAGCAGTTACCGAGCCGGGACTAGCGACGAGCAGTACTTC.